These 2 T cell receptor beta chains were sequenced from one sample in a study of CDR3 diversity in severe acne. TCRdb recomputed calls from the PCR reads with MiXCR, one row per CDR3 protein. The table lists roughly 100,000 distinct CDR3 sequences, 51% of them singletons. Sequencing was done on a sample of blood. The receptors stem from a male donor with acne.

This rearrangement joins TRBV27 to TRBJ2-1, with 11 bases identical to TRBD2. The CDR3 spans 15 residues. Looked up from germline, CDR1 is MNHEY and CDR2 is SMNVEV (reference sequence). The V gene end was trimmed by 6 bases and the J gene end by 4 bases; junction bases not matched to a gene: 5. For the CDR3, the DNA is TGTGCCAGCAGGTTGGGACTAGCGGCTTACAATGAGCAGTTCTTC. Translation: CASRLGLAAYNEQFF.

Ten or more counts support this clonotype. The V gene is TRBV7-3, the J gene TRBJ2-2; weak D call: TRBD2 (6 bases). Looked up from germline, CDR1 is SGHTA and CDR2 is FQGTGA. The V and J ends lost 0 bases and 1 base respectively, with 6 bases between them. The CDR3 spans 15 residues. CDR3 in DNA: TGTGCCAGCAGCTTAACTAGCGGGAACACCGGGGAGCTGTTTTTT. Translated: CASSLTSGNTGELFF.